This T cell receptor (beta chain) is from a study of regulatory T cells in long-lasting Graves disease. Study-level background: Persistent cases took antithyroid drugs over 5 years and stayed TSH receptor antibody positive. Study-wide findings and caveats: New patients shared fewer public clonotypes (about 1,000) than persistent patients did (roughly 2,500). Persistent Graves' cases showed lower TCR diversity than newly diagnosed cases.

In the case of this clonotype: The antigen is not known. One base away lies a much larger clone, so this may be a sequencing read error.

This CDR3 has 15 residues. Germline V gene data show CDR1 as MNHEY and CDR2 as SVGAGI. Documented time point: persistent/refractory GD, antithyroid drugs over 5 years with positive TRAb. PBMC-derived RNA was used for the TCR library. The peripheral blood volume drawn was around 9.6 milliliters, and it was collected into EDTA tubes. In building TCR beta libraries, iRepertoire HTBI primers were used together with Arm-PCR of CDR3 regions. One entry per CDR3 protein results from TCRdb running MiXCR on the multiplex PCR reads. The profile covers almost 350,000 distinct CDR3 sequences, with roughly 21% appearing a single time and less than 35% taken by the ten largest.

This clonotype was sampled from a female donor with Graves disease. The rearrangement joins TRBV6-5 to TRBJ1-1; D remains unclear. Sequenced here: peripheral blood mononuclear cells (PBMCs), sampled when the disease was refractory, from a patient treated with antithyroid drugs. CDR3 coding DNA: TGTGCCAGCAGTTACTCGATGGGTAGGAACGCTGAAGCTTTCTTT. Translated, it gives CASSYSMGRNAEAFF.